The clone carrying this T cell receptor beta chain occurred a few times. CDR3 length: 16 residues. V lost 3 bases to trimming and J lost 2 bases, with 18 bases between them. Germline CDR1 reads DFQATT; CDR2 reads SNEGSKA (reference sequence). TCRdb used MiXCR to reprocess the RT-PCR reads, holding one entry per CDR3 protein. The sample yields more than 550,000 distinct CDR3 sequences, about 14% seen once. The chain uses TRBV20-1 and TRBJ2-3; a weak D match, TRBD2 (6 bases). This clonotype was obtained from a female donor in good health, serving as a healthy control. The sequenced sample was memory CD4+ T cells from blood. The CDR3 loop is CSASPASGGPTDTQYF. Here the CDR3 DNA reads TGCAGTGCTAGCCCCGCCTCCGGGGGACCCACAGATACGCAGTATTTT.